These 7 T cell receptor beta chains share one sample of origin, sequenced in a study of blood T cell repertoires in COVID-19. Data came from immunoSEQ multiplex PCR; TCRdb stores just in-frame clones and leaves some out. The sample holds 45,000 to 55,000 clones, around 84% seen once. Sequencing used peripheral blood. These receptors were taken from a man aged 45-65 years with acute or convalescent COVID-19.

The chain is built from TRBV19 and TRBJ1-5; perhaps TRBD1 as D (5 bases). V was shortened by 10 bases and J by 3 bases, with 10 bases between the two germline ends. The germline gives CDR1 LNHDA, CDR2 SQIVND (reference sequence). There are 12 residues in the CDR3. The CDR3 sequence is CATAGDNQPQHF. The CDR3 DNA reads TGTGCCACCGCGGGGGACAATCAGCCCCAGCATTTT.

This clone was detected only once. The chain links TRBV7-3 to TRBJ2-1; possible D gene TRBD2, 5 bases. In germline, CDR1 is SGHTA, CDR2 FQGTGA. V lost 5 bases and J lost 7, with 15 bases in between. The CDR3 spans 14 residues. The DNA for the CDR3 is TGTGCCAGCAGCCCACAACCCTCGGGAAATGAGCAGTTCTTC. It codes for CASSPQPSGNEQFF.

This clone showed up just a few times. This sequence joins TRBV7-3 and TRBJ2-2; the D is unclear. V lost 5 bases, J lost 4 bases, and 5 bases lay in between. Germline CDR1 and CDR2: SGHTA and FQGTGA. The CDR3 runs to 12 residues. The CDR3: CASSISTGELFF. The CDR3 DNA is TGTGCCAGCAGCATTAGCACCGGGGAGCTGTTTTTT.

The J gene is TRBJ2-2, the V gene TRBV18, with no clear D. Deletions cut 2 bases from V and 4 bases from J, with 11 bases between. Germline loops: CDR1 KGHSH, CDR2 LQKENI. There are 15 residues in the CDR3. CDR3 amino acids: CASSPVVEFTGELFF. The CDR3 DNA is TGTGCCAGCTCACCAGTCGTAGAGTTCACCGGGGAGCTGTTTTTT.

This sequence joins TRBV3-1 (or the pseudogene TRBV3-2) and TRBJ1-2; 7 bases are a match to TRBD1. This CDR3 is 16 amino acids long. The germline CDR1 and CDR2 sequences are LGHDT and YNNKEL (reference sequence). The V gene end was trimmed by 0 bases and the J gene end by 5 bases; junction bases not matched to a gene: 9. The CDR3 DNA is TGTGCCAGCAGCCAAGATCGGCCCAGGGGGGCATATGGCTACACCTTC. The encoded protein is CASSQDRPRGAYGYTF.

The genes are TRBV28 and TRBJ2-5, with 7 bases that match TRBD1. Trimming took 5 bases from V and 0 from J; bases not matched to a gene: 6. The CDR3 covers 15 residues. From germline, CDR1 is MDHEN and CDR2 SYDVKM. The CDR3 coding sequence is TGTGCCAGCAGTCCCCAGGGACAGTACCAAGAGACCCAGTACTTC. It is translated as CASSPQGQYQETQYF.

The genes are TRBV6-1 and TRBJ1-1; TRBD1 matches at 7 bases. Germline lookup yields CDR1 MNHNS and CDR2 SASEGT. This CDR3 region has 14 residues. J was trimmed by 4 bases and V by 3 bases; bases with no gene match: 5. CDR3 coding DNA: TGTGCCAGCAGTGATGTACAGGGGTTCACTGAAGCTTTCTTT. Amino acids: CASSDVQGFTEAFF.